This passage covers 25 T cell receptor beta chains from one sample sequenced in a study of T-cell reconstitution after alpha-beta-depleted transplantation in children. Construction of the TCRbeta library involved unique molecular identifiers. TCRdb redid the calling of the PCR reads with MiXCR, one entry per CDR3 protein. In the table there are about 360,000 distinct CDR3 sequences, about an eighth of which are singletons. The sequencing used PBMCs, collected from the stem cell graft. The source is a human donor who donated a stem cell graft to a child with Fanconi anemia.

This clonotype was observed a handful of times. The gene calls are TRBV27 and TRBJ2-2; tentatively, D is TRBD1 (6 bases). CDR1 and CDR2 (germline): MNHEY, SMNVEV (reference sequence). The germline V and J ends were trimmed by 2 bases and 3 bases, with 13 bases remaining between them. This CDR3 comprises 16 residues. The CDR3 region is CASSLKSRQDTGELFF. For the CDR3, the DNA is TGTGCCAGCAGTTTAAAGTCCAGACAGGACACCGGGGAGCTGTTTTTT.

This clonotype appeared a few times. J is TRBJ2-1 and V is TRBV24-1; 7 positions match TRBD1. The V and J ends lost 10 bases and 8 bases, in that order; junction bases with no gene match: 19. Germline-derived CDR1 and CDR2 are KGHDR and SFDVKD. The CDR3 length is 16 residues. CDR3 sequence (DNA): TGTGCCACTTCCCACCACAGGGGACCATCGGGCGATGAGCAGTTCTTC. Its translation is CATSHHRGPSGDEQFF.

The chain joins TRBV12-5 to TRBJ1-1; D is perhaps TRBD1 (5 bases). Germline lookup yields CDR1 LGHNT and CDR2 FRNRAP. With 7 bases removed from V and 4 bases from J, the gap between germline ends came to 13 bases. The CDR3 loop spans 13 amino acids. CDR3 nucleotides: TGTGCTAGTGCCCCGGAGGGGCCCACTGAAGCTTTCTTT. It encodes CASAPEGPTEAFF.

The chain couples TRBV24-1 to TRBJ2-5, with D uncertain. V lost 4 bases to trimming and J lost 4 bases, with 6 bases between them. The CDR3 spans 12 residues. Per germline, CDR1 KGHDR and CDR2 SFDVKD. The CDR3 loop is CATSDSGETQYF. CDR3 DNA sequence: TGTGCCACCAGTGACTCTGGAGAGACCCAGTACTTC.

The sample holds a few counts of this clonotype. The rearrangement joins TRBV6-1 to TRBJ2-3; D is unresolved. This CDR3 has 11 residues. Germline V gene data show CDR1 as MNHNS and CDR2 as SASEGT. V was trimmed by 1 base and J by 5 bases, leaving 1 base between them. The DNA for the CDR3 is TGTGCCAGCAGTGAAGGAGATACGCAGTATTTT. It specifies CASSEGDTQYF.

This clonotype has ten or more counts. This sequence joins TRBV3-1 and TRBJ2-7, with D perhaps TRBD1 (6 bases). The CDR3 is 15 residues long. Germline V gene data show CDR1 as LGHDT and CDR2 as YNNKEL (reference sequence). V lost 3 bases and J 0 bases, leaving 12 bases between the germline ends. The CDR3 sequence is CASSQTGRHSYEQYF. The CDR3 nucleotides are TGTGCCAGCAGCCAGACAGGTCGTCACTCCTACGAGCAGTACTTC.

A few counts support this clonotype. The gene calls are TRBV5-6 and TRBJ2-6; D perhaps matches TRBD1 (6 bases). CDR1 is SGHDT and CDR2 is YYEEEE in the germline V gene. CDR3 size: 18 residues. Between the trimmed V and J ends, which lost 5 bases and 2 bases, there was a span of 20 bases. The CDR3 loop reads CASSLPGVGFPGANVLTF. DNA for the CDR3: TGTGCCAGCAGTTTGCCAGGGGTAGGGTTTCCTGGGGCCAACGTCCTGACTTTC.

The table lists this clonotype with a count of one. The rearrangement links TRBV7-9 to TRBJ1-1; D is ambiguous. Trimming stripped 5 bases from V and 4 bases from J, with 8 bases between. This CDR3 spans 12 amino acids. Germline lookup yields CDR1 SEHNR and CDR2 FQNEAQ (reference sequence). The chain's CDR3 is CASSGARTEAFF. CDR3 DNA: TGTGCCAGCAGCGGTGCCCGCACTGAAGCTTTCTTT.

This clonotype was seen many times. The rearrangement links TRBV7-8 to TRBJ2-1; D not resolved. Germline CDR1 reads SGHVS; CDR2 reads FQNEAQ. CDR3 length equals 13 residues. V shed 1 base and J shed 3 bases, with 4 bases lying between them. The CDR3 protein is CASSLVNYNEQFF. CDR3 nucleotides: TGTGCCAGCAGCTTAGTTAACTACAATGAGCAGTTCTTC. Looking up the rest from reference TRBV7-8 and TRBJ2-1 gives the full variable domain: GAGVSQSPRYKVAKRGQDVALRCDPISGHVSLFWYQQALGQGPEFLTYFQNEAQLDKSGLPSDRFFAERPEGSVSTLKIQRTQQEDSAVYLCASSLVNYNEQFFGPGTRLTVL.

This chain connects TRBV3-1 to TRBJ1-2, with TRBD1 as a possible D gene (5 bases). Germline V gene data show CDR1 as LGHDT and CDR2 as YNNKEL (reference sequence). Between the trimmed V and J ends, which lost 2 bases and 4 bases, there was a span of 11 bases. The CDR3 covers 14 residues. CDR3 DNA: TGTGCCAGCAGCCAAAGGGACCGATCCTATGGCTACACCTTC. It translates to CASSQRDRSYGYTF.

V gene TRBV4-1 combines with J gene TRBJ1-1; D unclear. Trimming removed 2 bases from V and 6 bases from J, with 10 bases in between. The CDR3 has 13 residues. Germline V CDR1 and CDR2: MGHRA, YSYEKL. The CDR3 loop is CASSQNNEPEAFF. The CDR3 DNA reads TGCGCCAGCAGCCAAAACAATGAACCTGAAGCTTTCTTT.

This clonotype was seen only a few times. This chain joins TRBV11-2 and TRBJ2-6, with D unresolved. There are 18 residues in the CDR3. Trimming took 5 bases from V and 0 from J, leaving 17 bases between them. The V gene's germline CDR1 is SGHAT and CDR2 FQNNGV. CDR3 sequence (DNA): TGTGCCAGCAGCCTTCGTGGGGTCAGAAACTCTGGGGCCAACGTCCTGACTTTC. This sequence encodes CASSLRGVRNSGANVLTF. The complete variable domain, with remaining parts taken from reference TRBV11-2 and TRBJ2-6, reads EAGVAQSPRYKIIEKRQSVAFWCNPISGHATLYWYQQILGQGPKLLIQFQNNGVVDDSQLPKDRFSAERLKGVDSTLKIQPAKLEDSAVYLCASSLRGVRNSGANVLTFGAGSRLTVL.

This clonotype was found a few times. This chain joins TRBV20-1 and TRBJ2-5, with 9 bases lining up with TRBD2. This CDR3 spans 17 amino acids. Germline CDR1 reads DFQATT; CDR2 reads SNEGSKA (reference sequence). With V trimmed by 4 bases and J by 5 bases, 17 bases remained unmatched. The CDR3 DNA is TGCAGTGCTACTAGCGGGGTCCGAATGGGGGTGGGCGAGACCCAGTACTTC. Protein product: CSATSGVRMGVGETQYF.

This clonotype appeared many times. The genes are TRBV6-1 and TRBJ2-5; D gene uncertain. The CDR3 is 17 amino acids. Per germline, CDR1 MNHNS and CDR2 SASEGT. Trimming took 3 bases from V and 2 from J, leaving 19 bases between them. As DNA, the CDR3 is TGTGCCAGCAGTGATCTTTCAGCACGTTATCTTCAAGAGACCCAGTACTTC. This codes for CASSDLSARYLQETQYF.

The chain links TRBV20-1 to TRBJ2-1, with D perhaps matching TRBD2 (7 bases). There are 14 residues in the CDR3. Germline lookup yields CDR1 DFQATT and CDR2 SNEGSKA (reference sequence). The V and J ends lost 6 bases and 5 bases respectively, with 17 bases between them. In nucleotides, the CDR3 is TGCAGTGCCCGGGGGGCCTACTATCACAATGAGCAGTTCTTC. Protein sequence: CSARGAYYHNEQFF.

CDR3 amino acids: CASSPARTGNTEAFF. The CDR3 DNA reads as TGTGCCAGCAGTCCCGCCAGGACAGGGAACACTGAAGCTTTCTTT. The rearrangement joins TRBV6-2 or TRBV6-3 to TRBJ1-1; TRBD1 agrees at 7 bases. The CDR3 sequence is 15 residues long. The V segment lost 5 bases and the J segment 1 base; nucleotides outside the gene matches: 7. From germline, CDR1 is MNHEY and CDR2 SVGEGT.

This clonotype was seen only once. The V and J genes are TRBV14 and TRBJ1-2; D is unresolved. The CDR3 has 12 residues. V was pared by 5 bases and J by 8 bases, with 12 bases between. The V gene's germline CDR1 is SGHDN and CDR2 FVKESK. For the CDR3, the DNA is TGTGCCAGCAGCTACGGATCTAGCGGCTACACCTTC. Amino acid sequence: CASSYGSSGYTF.

The chain has TRBV5-1 and TRBJ1-2, with D possibly matching TRBD1 (6 bases). Per the germline V gene, CDR1 is SGHRS and CDR2 is YFSETQ. The CDR3 has 14 residues. Trimming took 0 bases from V and 4 from J, leaving 10 bases between them. The CDR3 reads CASSLDNRAYGYTF. In nucleotides, the CDR3 is TGCGCCAGCAGCTTGGACAACAGGGCCTATGGCTACACCTTC.

This clonotype was seen a handful of times. The rearrangement joins TRBV6-2 or TRBV6-3 to TRBJ1-2; D uncertain. This CDR3 contains 14 residues. Trimming removed 5 bases from V and 3 bases from J, with 13 bases in between. CDR1 is MNHEY and CDR2 is SVGEGT in the germline V gene. The CDR3, as DNA: TGTGCCAGCAGTAGAGACACTAGACACTATGGCTACACCTTC. This encodes CASSRDTRHYGYTF.

The chain uses TRBV4-2 and TRBJ2-2, with 7 nucleotides matching TRBD2. In germline, CDR1 is LGHNA, CDR2 YNFKEQ. Germline trimming cut 0 bases from V and 4 bases from J; bases unmatched to any gene: 17. The CDR3 is made up of 20 amino acids. The chain's CDR3 is CASSQESPGVGTIPTGELFF. The DNA of the CDR3 is TGTGCCAGCAGCCAAGAGTCCCCCGGGGTGGGGACTATCCCCACCGGGGAGCTGTTTTTT.

The chain has TRBV5-1 and TRBJ1-1, with 9 bases aligning to TRBD1. The CDR3 sequence is 15 residues long. V shed 3 bases and J 2 bases; nucleotides not matched to a gene: 5. Germline V lookup: CDR1 SGHRS, CDR2 YFSETQ. The CDR3 nucleotides read TGCGCCAGCAGCTCTACAGGGGGCCAAAACACTGAAGCTTTCTTT. Its translation is CASSSTGGQNTEAFF.

This clonotype was seen repeatedly, ten times or more. The chain is built from TRBV5-1 and TRBJ2-6; no firm D call. From germline, CDR1 is SGHRS and CDR2 YFSETQ. V lost 5 bases and J 0 bases, leaving 12 bases between the germline ends. The CDR3 has 16 amino acids. The DNA for the CDR3 is TGCGCCAGCAGAGAACAGTATAGCTCTGGGGCCAACGTCCTGACTTTC. This translates into CASREQYSSGANVLTF.

The V gene is TRBV6-1, the J gene TRBJ1-2, with D possibly being TRBD1 (6 bases). The V gene's germline CDR1 is MNHNS and CDR2 SASEGT. The CDR3 has 14 residues. V was trimmed by 0 bases and J by 12 bases, leaving 17 bases between them. CDR3 amino acids: CASSEAGGGRLDTF. For the CDR3, the DNA is TGTGCCAGCAGTGAAGCCGGTGGGGGGCGCCTAGACACCTTC.

Ten or more counts support this clonotype. Here the CDR3 reads CASSQEITGDVQETQYF. The CDR3 nucleotides are TGCGCCAGCAGCCAAGAAATAACAGGGGATGTACAAGAGACCCAGTACTTC. The chain couples TRBV4-3 to TRBJ2-5; 7 nucleotides agree with TRBD1. Germline V gives CDR1 LGHNA, CDR2 YSLEER. CDR3 length: 17 residues. Trimming cost V 0 bases and J 2 bases; bases outside gene matches: 9.

This clonotype occurred many times. V gene TRBV12-3 or TRBV12-4 combines with J gene TRBJ2-3; D is ambiguous. Trimming removed 10 bases at V and 2 bases at J, with 10 bases between. The CDR3 contains 12 residues. The CDR3 DNA reads as TGTGCCACCACCTTGGTCACAGATACGCAGTATTTT. Amino acid sequence: CATTLVTDTQYF.